Listed here are 5 T cell receptor beta chains from one sample, sequenced in a study of chemoradiotherapy in HPV16-positive cancers. Libraries were prepared by immunoSEQ multiplex PCR; TCRdb keeps only in-frame clonotypes and omits some of them. The sample includes approximately 12,000 clones, around nine tenths of them seen just once. The sample here was blood, taken from a patient who underwent chemoradiotherapy. These receptors were taken from a human donor with HPV-associated anogenital cancer.

V usage is TRBV7-3 and J usage is TRBJ2-5; D is perhaps TRBD2 (5 bases). V was shortened by 1 base and J by 4 bases, with 16 bases between the two germline ends. The CDR3 has 16 amino acids. CDR1 is SGHTA, CDR2 FQGTGA, per germline. The CDR3 region is CASSLIGLAGGETQYF. The CDR3 DNA sequence: TGTGCCAGCAGCTTAATTGGACTCGCCGGAGGAGAGACCCAGTACTTC.

In its sample, this clone was seen once. The V call is TRBV6-5, the J call TRBJ2-7, with D perhaps assigned TRBD1 or TRBD2 (5 bases each). This CDR3 has 13 residues. Germline assignment: CDR1 MNHEY and CDR2 SVGAGI. V was cut by 8 bases and J by 0 bases, with 11 bases left in between. The CDR3 region is CASGRQNSYEQYF. DNA of the CDR3: TGTGCCAGCGGGAGACAGAACTCCTACGAGCAGTACTTC.

The chain carries TRBV2 and TRBJ1-4; D unclear. Trimming left V 3 bases short and J 8 bases short, with 10 bases between. CDR1 and CDR2 (germline): SNHLY, FYNNEI. The CDR3 loop spans 13 amino acids. The CDR3 DNA is TGTGCCAGCAGTGACGGAGGGTTCGAAAAACTGTTTTTT. Its translation is CASSDGGFEKLFF.

The chain joins TRBV6-5 to TRBJ1-5, with TRBD1 matching over 8 bases. Germline values: CDR1 MNHEY, CDR2 SVGAGI. V shed 6 bases, J shed 6 bases, and the junction held 10 bases outside the gene matches. The CDR3 extends over 15 amino acids. The CDR3 here is CASRSGTGLFQPQHF. The CDR3 DNA reads TGTGCCAGCAGATCAGGGACAGGTCTATTTCAGCCCCAGCATTTT.

The count of this clone is one. The chain combines TRBV15 with TRBJ2-5; tentatively, D is TRBD1 or TRBD2 (6 bases each). Germline V CDR1 and CDR2: LNHNV, YYDKDF (reference sequence). V was shortened by 1 base and J by 1 base, with 10 bases between the two germline ends. The CDR3 is 15 residues long. CDR3 region: CATSRGGGPQETQYF. The CDR3 DNA follows: TGTGCCACCAGCAGAGGTGGGGGGCCCCAAGAGACCCAGTACTTC.